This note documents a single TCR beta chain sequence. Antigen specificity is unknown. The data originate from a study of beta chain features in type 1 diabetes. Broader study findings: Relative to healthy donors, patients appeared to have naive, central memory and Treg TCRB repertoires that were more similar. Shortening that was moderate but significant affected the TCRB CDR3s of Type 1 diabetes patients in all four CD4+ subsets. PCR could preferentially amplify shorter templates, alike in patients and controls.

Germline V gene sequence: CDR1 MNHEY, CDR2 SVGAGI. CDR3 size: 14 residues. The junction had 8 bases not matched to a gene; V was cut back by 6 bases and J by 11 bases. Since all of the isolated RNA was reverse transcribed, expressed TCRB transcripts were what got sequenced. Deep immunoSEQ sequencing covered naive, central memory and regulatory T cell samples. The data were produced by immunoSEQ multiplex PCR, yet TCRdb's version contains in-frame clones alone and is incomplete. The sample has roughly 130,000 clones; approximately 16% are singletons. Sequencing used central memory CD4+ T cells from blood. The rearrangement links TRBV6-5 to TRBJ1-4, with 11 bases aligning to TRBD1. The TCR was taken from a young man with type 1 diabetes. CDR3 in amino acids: CASSLDRGQDKLFF. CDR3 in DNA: TGTGCCAGCAGCCTGGACAGGGGGCAGGATAAACTGTTTTTT.